What follows are 14 T cell receptor beta chains derived from one specimen sequenced in a study of T cells expressing NK-cell markers. TCRdb reprocessed the 5' RACE reads and stores each CDR3 protein as one record, lacking DNA. This table lists a few hundred thousand distinct CDR3 sequences. Sequencing was done on a sample of blood T cells: a sorted CD56 or NKG2C T cell subset, CD4+ or CD8+ T cells, or bulk PBMC T cells (not recorded which). The receptor source for this set is a man aged 18-75 years in good health.

V usage is TRBV12-5 and J usage is TRBJ2-6. This CDR3 is 18 amino acids long. From germline, CDR1 is LGHNT and CDR2 FRNRAP. CDR3 protein: CASGLVLAGRSGANVLTF.

CDR3 sequence reads: CASFSNRGPYEQYF. The chain couples TRBV6-1 to TRBJ2-7; the D gene TCRdb calls, TRBD1, cannot be checked with no DNA. Germline CDR1 reads MNHNS; CDR2 reads SASEGT. CDR3 length: 14 amino acids.

This clonotype registers medium-sized by frequency. The chain combines TRBV29-1 with TRBJ2-3. CDR1 SQVTM and CDR2 ANQGSEA come from the germline V gene. CDR3 length equals 14 residues. CDR3 in amino acids: CSVDPVRSLGAQYF.

J is TRBJ2-5 and V is TRBV7-6; absent DNA, TCRdb's TRBD1 call cannot be checked. Germline V gene lookup returns CDR1 SGHVS and CDR2 FNYEAQ. The CDR3 has 16 residues. The CDR3 spells CASSLATAGRGETQYF.

The CDR3 loop is CASTGPDTEAFF. The chain uses TRBV6-5 and TRBJ1-1. CDR1 is MNHEY, CDR2 SVGAGI, per germline. The CDR3 length is 12 residues.

This chain joins TRBV7-2 and TRBJ2-3. The CDR3 runs 15 residues. Germline V CDR1 and CDR2: SGHTA, FQGNSA. The CDR3 reads CASSLIRSREDTQYF.

Here the CDR3 reads CASSLGLDEAFF. This chain links TRBV7-9 with TRBJ1-1. From germline, CDR1 is SEHNR and CDR2 FQNEAQ (reference sequence). The CDR3 spans 12 residues.

The J gene is TRBJ2-7, the V gene TRBV18; lacking DNA, the TRBD1 call made by TCRdb goes unchecked. This CDR3 is built from 16 residues. Germline V gene lookup returns CDR1 KGHSH and CDR2 LQKENI. The CDR3 sequence is CASSFPGGGPSYEQYF.

This chain connects TRBV13 to TRBJ1-2. Per germline, CDR1 PRHDT and CDR2 FYEKMQ (reference sequence). The CDR3 is 13 amino acids. The CDR3: CASSFRSDYGYTF.

The chain is built from TRBV7-9 and TRBJ1-4; lacking DNA, the TRBD1 call made by TCRdb goes unchecked. CDR1 and CDR2 (germline): SEHNR, FQNEAQ (reference sequence). This CDR3 is built from 16 residues. The CDR3 sequence: CASSLSGGGFNEKLFF.

The CDR3 sequence: CASSSVAGPDTGELFF. The genes are TRBV7-3 and TRBJ2-2; TCRdb gives TRBD1 as the D gene, but with no DNA this cannot be confirmed. Germline V lookup: CDR1 SGHTA, CDR2 FQGTGA. CDR3 length equals 16 residues.

The chain has TRBV7-2 and TRBJ2-2. This CDR3 contains 14 residues. Germline V gene sequence: CDR1 SGHTA, CDR2 FQGNSA. CDR3: CASSLGPFAGELFF. The full variable domain, rest sourced from reference TRBV7-2 and TRBJ2-2, is GAGVSQSPSNKVTEKGKDVELRCDPISGHTALYWYRQSLGQGLEFLIYFQGNSAPDKSGLPSDRFSAERTGGSVSTLTIQRTQQEDSAVYLCASSLGPFAGELFFGEGSRLTVL.

The chain is built from TRBV28 and TRBJ2-6. The CDR3 has 16 amino acids. The germline V gene encodes CDR1 MDHEN and CDR2 SYDVKM. The CDR3 sequence: CASSFVGESGANVLTF.

This CDR3 is CASSRATRPDTQYF. J is TRBJ2-3 and V is TRBV5-6; checking the TCRdb D call of TRBD1 is not possible without DNA. The CDR3 is made up of 14 amino acids. In germline, CDR1 is SGHDT, CDR2 YYEEEE.